One T cell receptor (beta chain) is described in this entry. The antigen remains undetermined. This record comes from a study of human versus mouse CDR3 diversity and MHC coevolution. The table came from immunoSEQ multiplex PCR; TCRdb's copy has only in-frame clones and leaves some out. The sample yields around 77,000 clones, 85% to 95% seen once. The CDR3 is 13 residues long. V dropped 3 bases and J dropped 2 bases, with 7 bases sitting between them. Germline V gene lookup returns CDR1 SNHLY and CDR2 FYNNEI. Broader study findings: Among all groups, most of the three human donors showed least clonal inequality.

Sequenced material: naive CD4+ T cells from blood. Subset indicated: CD45RO-negative CD62L-positive naive CD4 T cells. The gene calls are TRBV2 and TRBJ2-5; D might be TRBD1 (5 bases). The sequence was obtained from a person aged 30-70 years in good health. The CDR3 DNA follows: TGTGCCAGCAGTGATCAGGGACAAGAGACCCAGTACTTC. This translates into CASSDQGQETQYF.